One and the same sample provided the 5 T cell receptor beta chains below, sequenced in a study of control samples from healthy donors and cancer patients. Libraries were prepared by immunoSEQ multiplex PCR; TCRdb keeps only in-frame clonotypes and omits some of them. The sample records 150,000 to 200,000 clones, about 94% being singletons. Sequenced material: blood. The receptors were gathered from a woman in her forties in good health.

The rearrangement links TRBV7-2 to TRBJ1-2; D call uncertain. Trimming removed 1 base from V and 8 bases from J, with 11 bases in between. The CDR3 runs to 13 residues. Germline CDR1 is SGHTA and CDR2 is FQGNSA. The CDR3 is CASSLDSPGGYTF. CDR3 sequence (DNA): TGTGCCAGCAGCTTAGACAGCCCGGGAGGCTACACCTTC.

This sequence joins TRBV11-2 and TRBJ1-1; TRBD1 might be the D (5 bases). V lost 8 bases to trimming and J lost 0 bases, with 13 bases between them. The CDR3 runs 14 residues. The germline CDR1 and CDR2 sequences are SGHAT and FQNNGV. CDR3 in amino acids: CASVQGLLNTEAFF. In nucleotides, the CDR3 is TGTGCCAGCGTTCAGGGACTTCTGAACACTGAAGCTTTCTTT.

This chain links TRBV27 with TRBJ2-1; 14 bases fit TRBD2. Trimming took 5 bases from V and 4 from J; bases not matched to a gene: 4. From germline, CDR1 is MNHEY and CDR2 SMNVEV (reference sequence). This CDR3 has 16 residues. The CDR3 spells CASSPGLAGVYNEQFF. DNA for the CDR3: TGTGCCAGCAGTCCGGGACTAGCGGGGGTATACAATGAGCAGTTCTTC.

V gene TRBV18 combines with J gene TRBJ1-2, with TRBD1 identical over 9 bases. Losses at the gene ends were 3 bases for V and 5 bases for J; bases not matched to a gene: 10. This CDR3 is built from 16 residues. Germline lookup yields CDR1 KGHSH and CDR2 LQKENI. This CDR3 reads CASSPGTGSSGYGYTF. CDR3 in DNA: TGTGCCAGCTCACCTGGGACAGGGAGCTCGGGGTATGGCTACACCTTC.

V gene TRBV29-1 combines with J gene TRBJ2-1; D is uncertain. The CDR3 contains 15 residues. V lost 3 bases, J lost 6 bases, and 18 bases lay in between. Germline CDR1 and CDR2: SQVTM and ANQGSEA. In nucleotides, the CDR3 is TGCAGCGTTGAGCCTACAGTTTCTTTTGTCAATGAGCAGTTCTTC. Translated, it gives CSVEPTVSFVNEQFF.